These 4 T cell receptor beta chains were sequenced from one sample in a study of T cells after yellow fever vaccination. In TCRdb, the 5' RACE reads were re-called with MiXCR into one record per CDR3 protein. Of around 550,000 distinct CDR3 sequences in the sample, around 21% are singletons; the top ten hold roughly 13%. The material was PBMCs, obtained 15 days after the yellow fever booster vaccination. These receptors all stem from a man aged 25-45 years who received the YFV17D yellow fever vaccine.

The chain recombines TRBV5-1 with TRBJ2-7; 13 bases agree with TRBD2. The CDR3 has 16 amino acids. Germline V lookup: CDR1 SGHRS, CDR2 YFSETQ. V lost 3 bases and J lost 6; bases outside the gene matches: 9. As DNA, the CDR3 is TGCGCCAGCAGCTCGCCCACTAGCGGGAGGGCCTCCGAGCAGTACTTC. Translated: CASSSPTSGRASEQYF.

The chain's CDR3 is CASSQESVRETQYF. CDR3 coding DNA: TGTGCCAGCAGCCAAGAAAGCGTCCGGGAGACCCAGTACTTC. The V and J genes are TRBV3-1 and TRBJ2-5; D is unresolved. CDR1 and CDR2 (germline): LGHDT, YNNKEL (reference sequence). CDR3 size: 14 residues. V lost 0 bases and J 5 bases, leaving 10 bases between the germline ends.

The sample holds a few counts of this clonotype. The chain carries TRBV6-1 and TRBJ1-5; 7 bases agree with TRBD1. Per germline, CDR1 MNHNS and CDR2 SASEGT. Trimming cost V 7 bases and J 5 bases; bases outside gene matches: 11. The CDR3 extends over 15 amino acids. As DNA, the CDR3 is TGTGCCAGCATCCTAGCAGGGGGAAGTGATCAGCCCCAGCATTTT. Residues: CASILAGGSDQPQHF.

The chain links TRBV20-1 to TRBJ2-7, with D possibly matching TRBD1 (6 bases). The ends were cut back, 3 bases at V and 2 bases at J, with 17 bases in the middle. This CDR3 region has 15 residues. Germline loops: CDR1 DFQATT, CDR2 SNEGSKA (reference sequence). CDR3 nucleotide sequence: TGCAGTGCTAGGCCTAGGGGGATCCCCACCTACGAGCAGTACTTC. Residues: CSARPRGIPTYEQYF.